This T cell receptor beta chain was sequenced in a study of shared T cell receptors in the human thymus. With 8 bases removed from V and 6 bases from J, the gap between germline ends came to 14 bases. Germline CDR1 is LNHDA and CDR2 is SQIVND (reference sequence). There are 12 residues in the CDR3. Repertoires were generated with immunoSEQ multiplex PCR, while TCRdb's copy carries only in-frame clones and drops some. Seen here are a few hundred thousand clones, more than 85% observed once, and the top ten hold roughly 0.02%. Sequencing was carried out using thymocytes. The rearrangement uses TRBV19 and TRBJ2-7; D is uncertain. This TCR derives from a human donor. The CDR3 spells CASCRARIEQYF. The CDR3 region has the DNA TGTGCCAGTTGTAGAGCCCGCATCGAGCAGTACTTC.